These 8 T cell receptor beta chains originate from one sample sequenced in a study of blood T cell repertoires in COVID-19. Sequenced by immunoSEQ multiplex PCR; TCRdb stores in-frame clones only, minus some. The repertoire has 79,000 or so clones, approximately 86% of them found once; the top ten carry roughly a sixth. The sequencing input was peripheral blood. These receptor sequences come from a human donor in a cohort sampled during active COVID-19.

The chain couples TRBV30 to TRBJ2-1; 9 bases fit TRBD2. The junction had 10 bases not matched to a gene; V was cut back by 1 base and J by 6 bases. Germline lookup yields CDR1 GTSNPN and CDR2 SVGIG (reference sequence). The CDR3 loop spans 16 amino acids. In DNA, the CDR3 is TGTGCCTGGAGTGGACTAGCGGTTTTAAGGCGCAATGAGCAGTTCTTC. Its protein is CAWSGLAVLRRNEQFF.

V is TRBV5-5 and J is TRBJ2-5, with 10 bases that match TRBD1. CDR3 length: 16 residues. Trimming removed 3 bases from V and 5 bases from J; junction bases left unmatched: 10. Germline lookup yields CDR1 SGHKS and CDR2 YYEKEE (reference sequence). The CDR3 loop reads CASSYPPGQGRETQYF. In nucleotides, the CDR3 is TGTGCCAGCAGCTACCCCCCGGGACAGGGGAGGGAGACCCAGTACTTC.

The chain has TRBV5-8 and TRBJ1-1; 9 positions agree with TRBD1. With 4 bases clipped from V and 12 bases from J, the junction kept 16 bases outside the gene matches. The CDR3 is made up of 15 amino acids. Looked up from germline, CDR1 is SGHTS and CDR2 is YDEGEE. CDR3 sequence (DNA): TGTGCCAGCAGCCCACCCTGGGACAGGGCGGGGAAAACTTTCTTT. Protein: CASSPPWDRAGKTFF.

This clone was picked up a small number of times. The rearrangement joins TRBV5-4 to TRBJ2-7, with 9 bases matching TRBD1. From germline, CDR1 is SGHNT and CDR2 YYREEE (reference sequence). Germline trimming cut 4 bases from V and 10 bases from J; bases unmatched to any gene: 15. There are 15 residues in the CDR3. CDR3 sequence reads: CASSRDNRDRVYQYF. For the CDR3, the DNA is TGTGCCAGCAGCCGCGACAACCGGGACAGGGTTTATCAGTACTTC.

The genes are TRBV19 and TRBJ2-7; 7 nucleotides match TRBD1. There are 16 residues in the CDR3. CDR1 and CDR2 (germline): LNHDA, SQIVND (reference sequence). J gave up 2 bases and V 1 base, and 8 bases lay outside the gene matches. The CDR3: CASSIVFGQDPYEQYF. The CDR3 bases are TGTGCCAGTAGTATAGTTTTCGGACAGGACCCCTACGAGCAGTACTTC.

The V and J genes are TRBV7-9 and TRBJ2-3; the match to TRBD2 covers 8 bases. The V gene's germline CDR1 is SEHNR and CDR2 FQNEAQ (reference sequence). The CDR3 spans 14 residues. V shed 5 bases and J 5 bases; nucleotides not matched to a gene: 6. The DNA for the CDR3 is TGTGCCAGCAGCCCCGGACTAGCAGTAGATACGCAGTATTTT. Protein sequence: CASSPGLAVDTQYF.

The rearrangement links TRBV9 to TRBJ1-6; no reliable D call. This CDR3 has 16 amino acids. Germline CDR1 is SGDLS and CDR2 is YYNGEE. V was pared by 0 bases and J by 1 base, with 8 bases between. The chain's CDR3 is CASSVGRGSYNSPLHF. Written as DNA, the CDR3 is TGTGCCAGCAGCGTAGGGCGGGGATCCTATAATTCACCCCTCCACTTT.

The sample holds one count of this clone. The chain combines TRBV9 with TRBJ1-1; no firm D call. Trimming removed 0 bases at V and 2 bases at J, with 14 bases between. The germline V gene encodes CDR1 SGDLS and CDR2 YYNGEE. This CDR3 contains 16 residues. The CDR3 DNA sequence: TGTGCCAGCAGCGTAGGGGCGGGCGAGATTAACACTGAAGCTTTCTTT. This encodes CASSVGAGEINTEAFF.